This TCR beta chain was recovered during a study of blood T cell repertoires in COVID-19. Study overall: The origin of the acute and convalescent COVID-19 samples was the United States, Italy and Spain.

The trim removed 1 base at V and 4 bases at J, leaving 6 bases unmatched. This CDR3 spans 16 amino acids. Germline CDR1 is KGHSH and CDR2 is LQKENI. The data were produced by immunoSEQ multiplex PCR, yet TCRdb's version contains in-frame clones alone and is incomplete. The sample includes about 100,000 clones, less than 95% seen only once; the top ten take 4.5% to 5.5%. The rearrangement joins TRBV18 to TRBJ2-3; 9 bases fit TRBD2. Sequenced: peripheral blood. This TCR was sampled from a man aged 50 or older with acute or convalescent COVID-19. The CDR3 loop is CASSPLSGSASDTQYF. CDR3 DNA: TGTGCCAGCTCACCACTTAGCGGGAGTGCATCAGATACGCAGTATTTT. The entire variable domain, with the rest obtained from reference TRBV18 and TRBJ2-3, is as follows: NAGVMQNPRHLVRRRGQEARLRCSPMKGHSHVYWYRQLPEEGLKFMVYLQKENIIDESGMPKERFSAEFPKEGPSILRIQQVVRGDSAAYFCASSPLSGSASDTQYFGPGTRLTVL.